This TCR beta chain comes out of a study of human T cells and chemical hapten exposure. On the study more broadly: Alopecia areata, totalis or universalis was found in mostly female patients.

Germline assignment: CDR1 SQVTM and CDR2 ANQGSEA. Trimming at V came to 7 bases and at J to 1 base, leaving 4 bases not matched to a gene. This CDR3 is 13 amino acids long. TCRdb analysed the RACE reads with MiXCR anew, one entry per CDR3 protein. The table shows 330,000 or so distinct CDR3 sequences, with around 6% occurring only once. Time point here: patch test 2, 6 weeks after DPC sensitization. Regarding treatment: therapeutic diphenylcyclopropenone sensitization with weekly scalp DPC. This clonotype was seen many times. The sample in question was whole blood, obtained in connection with sensitization to the hapten diphenylcyclopropenone (DPC). The gene calls are TRBV29-1 and TRBJ1-1; 9 nucleotides line up with TRBD1. The clonotype was recovered from a woman aged 18-35 years with alopecia areata. Some clones in this sample may be carry-over from other donors' samples. For the CDR3, the DNA is TGCAGCGCTAACAGGGGGCGGAACACTGAAGCTTTCTTT. Translated, it gives CSANRGRNTEAFF.